This TCR beta chain stems from a study of blood T cell repertoires in COVID-19. Study overall: COVID-19 samples collected from the United States, Italy and Spain covered acute and convalescent phases. The analysed material was cDNA or gDNA that came from T cells, B-cell-depleted T cells, or PBMCs.

Data came from immunoSEQ multiplex PCR; TCRdb stores just in-frame clones and leaves some out. There are roughly 140,000 clones in the sample; approximately 80% occur only once, and under 0.75% lies in the top ten. The V gene's germline CDR1 is MDHEN and CDR2 SYDVKM. The CDR3 has 12 residues. V lost 8 bases, J lost 2 bases, and 2 bases stayed unmatched. This clone was seen at least ten times. At the DNA level, this CDR3 is encoded by other sequences in the same sample as well. The V and J genes are TRBV28 and TRBJ1-2; 7 bases are shared with TRBD1. The material sequenced was peripheral blood. This receptor was obtained from a man between 60 and 75 years old with acute or convalescent COVID-19. The CDR3 bases are TGTGCCAGCGGACAGGAGAACTATGGCTACACCTTC. Amino acids: CASGQENYGYTF.